This T cell receptor (beta chain) was sequenced during a study of regulatory T cells in long-lasting Graves disease. Construction of TCR beta libraries relied on iRepertoire HTBI primers and on Arm-PCR targeting CDR3 regions. TCRdb re-analysed the multiplex PCR reads in MiXCR, keeping a single row per CDR3 protein. The sample lists 700,000 or so distinct CDR3 sequences; around 30% were seen once. Losses at the gene ends were 1 base for V and 7 bases for J; bases not matched to a gene: 3. The germline V gene encodes CDR1 SGHDT and CDR2 YYEEEE. The CDR3 has 13 residues. Note on this clonotype: Its antigen is not identified.

Time point specified: persistent/refractory GD, antithyroid drugs over 5 years with positive TRAb. Researchers made the TCR library from RNA that was extracted from PBMCs. Study results and caveats: It was possible that the small sample size reduced accuracy.

Source: peripheral blood mononuclear cells (PBMCs), taken when the disease was refractory, from a patient treated with antithyroid drugs. This receptor was taken from a female donor with Graves disease. This sequence joins TRBV5-6 and TRBJ1-1; 8 nucleotides match TRBD1. CDR3 protein: CASSLSGGGEAFF. CDR3 nucleotide sequence: TGTGCCAGCAGCTTGTCAGGGGGCGGTGAAGCTTTCTTT.